This T cell receptor (beta chain) was sequenced for a study of blood T cell repertoires in COVID-19. At the level of the study: In each case, the material was cDNA or gDNA derived from T cells, B-cell-depleted T cells, or PBMCs.

Original data processing: Amplification of reference gene primers was used by the study to estimate nucleated cell counts. The protocol was immunoSEQ multiplex PCR, while the TCRdb copy is restricted to in-frame clones and leaves out a portion. V, J and clone size reflect that table, while D and trimming were determined from the DNA. The sample has approximately 290,000 clones, around 90% seen once; the top ten hold roughly 2.3%. The CDR3 length is 17 residues. The sequenced material came from peripheral blood. The chain carries TRBV21-1 and TRBJ2-1; the table gives TRBD2 as D, unverified against the DNA. TRBV21-1 is reported as a pseudogene. The source is a man younger than 35 with active or convalescent COVID-19. Written as DNA, the CDR3 is TGTGCCAGCAGCACCCCCGGGACTAGCGGGATATACAATGAGCAGTTCTTC. This sequence encodes CASSTPGTSGIYNEQFF.